The 2 T cell receptor beta chains below come from one sample, sequenced in a study of blood T cell repertoires in COVID-19. The repertoire was sequenced with immunoSEQ multiplex PCR; TCRdb's copy has only in-frame clones and lacks some. The table shows roughly 260,000 clones, with around 86% occurring only once. Sequences were obtained from peripheral blood. These receptors all stem from a man aged 35 to 55 who had recovered from COVID-19.

The rearrangement uses TRBV9 and TRBJ2-7; TRBD1 is a possible D gene (6 bases). The V gene lost 4 bases and the J gene lost 0 bases, with 11 bases spanning the gap. This CDR3 has 14 amino acids. Germline values: CDR1 SGDLS, CDR2 YYNGEE. The CDR3 here is CASSPGQNSYEQYF. CDR3 nucleotide sequence: TGTGCCAGCAGCCCAGGACAGAACTCCTACGAGCAGTACTTC.

The chain couples TRBV2 to TRBJ2-2; tentative D call: TRBD2 (5 bases). The germline gives CDR1 SNHLY, CDR2 FYNNEI. The length of the CDR3 is 16 residues. V was clipped by 6 bases and J by 0 bases, with 14 bases between them. The CDR3 DNA reads TGTGCCAGCAGCACCGGGCTAGCCGCGAACACCGGGGAGCTGTTTTTT. Translation gives CASSTGLAANTGELFF.